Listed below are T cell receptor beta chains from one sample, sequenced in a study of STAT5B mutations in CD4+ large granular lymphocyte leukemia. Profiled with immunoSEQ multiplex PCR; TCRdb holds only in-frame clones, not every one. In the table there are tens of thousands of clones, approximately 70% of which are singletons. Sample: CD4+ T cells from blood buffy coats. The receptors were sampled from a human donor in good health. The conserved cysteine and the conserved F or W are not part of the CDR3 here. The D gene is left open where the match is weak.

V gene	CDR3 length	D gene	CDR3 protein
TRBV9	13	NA	ASSPTGSGTDTQY
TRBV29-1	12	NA	SVGGLGGNSPLH
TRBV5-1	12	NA	ASKTRPGTDTQY
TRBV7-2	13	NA	ASSLWWGPTDTQY
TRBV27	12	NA	ASSLTGTTYEQY
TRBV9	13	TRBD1	ASSPRGQGGSGYT
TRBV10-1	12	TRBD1	ASSEDRGPYEQY
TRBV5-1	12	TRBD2	ASRGGTSTDTQY
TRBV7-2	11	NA	ASSSRPDGELF
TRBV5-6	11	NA	ASSFGRVTEAF
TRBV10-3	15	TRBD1	AISARDSQTTNYGYT
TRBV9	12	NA	ASSFRDYNEKLF
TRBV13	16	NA	ASSLGLGPIGLTYGYT
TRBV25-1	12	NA	ASSEAIIPNEQF
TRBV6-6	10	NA	ASRDGDQPQH
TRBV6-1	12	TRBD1	ASSSRTGIGEQY
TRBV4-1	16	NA	ASRDLYGPQSSGNTIY
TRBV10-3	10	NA	AIKAMNTEAF
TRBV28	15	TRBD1	ASSLNPFGQGRYGYT
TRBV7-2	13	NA	ASSSDGRLNTEAF
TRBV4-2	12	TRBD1	ASSPGQGGYGYT
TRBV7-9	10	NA	ASSLTGNTIY
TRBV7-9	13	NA	ASSLVGGTNYGYT
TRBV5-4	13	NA	ASSLVIAGKETQY
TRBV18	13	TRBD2	ASSPLSGGPDTQY
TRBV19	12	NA	ASSMGGGTDTQY
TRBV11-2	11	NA	ASSLEKQLPQH
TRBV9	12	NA	ASSVGISGQPQH
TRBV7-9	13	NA	ASSLADSRGHGYT
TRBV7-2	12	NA	ASSRRDNSYEQY
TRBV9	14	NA	ASSVTPGTRNTEAF
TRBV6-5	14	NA	VSSYSSGAPNTEAF
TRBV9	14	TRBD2	ASSIGGALTYNEQF
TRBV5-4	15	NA	ASSRQTATPNTGELF
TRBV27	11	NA	ASRAGQIYEQY
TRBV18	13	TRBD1	ASSPSRQGAAEQY
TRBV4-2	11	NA	ASSQVGQETQY
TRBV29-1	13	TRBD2	SVGGLAGPSYEQY
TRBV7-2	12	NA	ASSLGSSGSPLH
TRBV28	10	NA	ASSITDQPQH